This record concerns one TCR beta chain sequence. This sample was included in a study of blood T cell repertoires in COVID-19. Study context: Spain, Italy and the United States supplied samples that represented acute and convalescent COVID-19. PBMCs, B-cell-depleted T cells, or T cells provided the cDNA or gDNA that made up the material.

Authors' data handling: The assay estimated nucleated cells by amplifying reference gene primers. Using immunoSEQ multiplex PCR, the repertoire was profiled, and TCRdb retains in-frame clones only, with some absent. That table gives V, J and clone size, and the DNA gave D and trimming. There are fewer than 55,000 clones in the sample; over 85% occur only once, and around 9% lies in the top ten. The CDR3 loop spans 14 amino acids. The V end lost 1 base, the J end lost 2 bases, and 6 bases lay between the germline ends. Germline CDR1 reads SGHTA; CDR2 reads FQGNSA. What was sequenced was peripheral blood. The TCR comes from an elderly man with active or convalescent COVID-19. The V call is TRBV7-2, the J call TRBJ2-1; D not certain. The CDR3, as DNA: TGTGCCAGCAGCTTAGATAGAACCTACAATGAGCAGTTCTTC. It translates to CASSLDRTYNEQFF.